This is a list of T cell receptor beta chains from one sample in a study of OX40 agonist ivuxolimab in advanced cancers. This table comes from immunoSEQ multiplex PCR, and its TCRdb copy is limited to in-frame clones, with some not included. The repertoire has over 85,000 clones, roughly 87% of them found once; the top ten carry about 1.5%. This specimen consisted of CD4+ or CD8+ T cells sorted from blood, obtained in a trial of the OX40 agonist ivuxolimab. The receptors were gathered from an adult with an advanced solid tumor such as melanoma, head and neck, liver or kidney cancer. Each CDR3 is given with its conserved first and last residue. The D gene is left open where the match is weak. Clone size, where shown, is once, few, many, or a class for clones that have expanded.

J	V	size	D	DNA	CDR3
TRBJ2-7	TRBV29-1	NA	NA	TGCAGCGTTGTTAAAGGGGCTTTTTACGAGCAGTACTTC	CSVVKGAFYEQYF
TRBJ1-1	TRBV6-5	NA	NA	TGTGCCAGCAGCCGGAGGGACACTGAAGCTTTCTTT	CASSRRDTEAFF
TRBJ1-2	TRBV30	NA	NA	TGTGCCTGGAGTGTACGGCGATTCTCTAACTATGGCTACACCTTC	CAWSVRRFSNYGYTF
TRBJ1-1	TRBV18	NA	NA	TGTGCCAGCTCACCAAGCAGGGCTGAAGCTTTCTTT	CASSPSRAEAFF
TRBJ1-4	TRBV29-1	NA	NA	TGCAGCGTTGAGGTTGTCGAAAGGGGGGCTAATGAAAAACTGTTTTTT	CSVEVVERGANEKLFF
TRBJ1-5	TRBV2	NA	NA	TGTGCCAGCAGTGCCGGGGGATTTCAGCCCCAGCATTTT	CASSAGGFQPQHF
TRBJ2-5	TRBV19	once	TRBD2	TGTGCCAGCTTGGACATTACTAGCGGGAGTGGCGAGACCCAGTACTTC	CASLDITSGSGETQYF
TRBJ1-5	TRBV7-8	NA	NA	TGTGCCAGCAGCCGAGCCACAGGGTTCGCTGGGGGTCAGCCCCAGCATTTT	CASSRATGFAGGQPQHF
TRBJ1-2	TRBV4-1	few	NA	TGCGCCAGCAGCCAAGATCGATCCAGTCAAATAAGAGTGGATAACTATGGCTACACCTTC	CASSQDRSSQIRVDNYGYTF
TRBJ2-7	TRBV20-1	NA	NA	TGCAGTGCTAGAATACAGGACTATCAGTACTTC	CSARIQDYQYF
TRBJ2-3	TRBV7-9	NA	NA	TGTGCCAGCAGCCCGACATATACGCAGTATTTT	CASSPTYTQYF
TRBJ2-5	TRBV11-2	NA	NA	TGTGCCAGCAGCTTCTCCGAGCAAGAGACCCAGTACTTC	CASSFSEQETQYF
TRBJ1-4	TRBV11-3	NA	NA	TGTGCCAGCAGCATCAGACACGGGGCGGAAAAACTGTTTTTT	CASSIRHGAEKLFF
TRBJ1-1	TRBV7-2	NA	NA	TGTGCCAGCAGCTTTTTCGATGACACTGAAGCTTTCTTT	CASSFFDDTEAFF
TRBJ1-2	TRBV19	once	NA	TGTGCCAGTAGTCCCACGACTAACTATGGCTACACCTTC	CASSPTTNYGYTF
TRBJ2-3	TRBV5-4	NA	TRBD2	TGTGCCAGCACCGCGGGGGGGCGTAGCGGGAGGCGGGCAGATACGCAGTATTTT	CASTAGGRSGRRADTQYF
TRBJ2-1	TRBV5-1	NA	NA	TGCGCCAGCAGCCTGCAGGGGGGGTTTTTCTACAATGAGCAGTTCTTC	CASSLQGGFFYNEQFF
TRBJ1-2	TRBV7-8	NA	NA	TGTGCCAGCAGCTCCACCGAAAGGGCAGGTGGCTACACCTTC	CASSSTERAGGYTF
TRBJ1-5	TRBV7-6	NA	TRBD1	TGTGCCAGCAGCAGGGCCTCCGACAGGGCTGGGTATAGCAATCAGCCCCAGCATTTT	CASSRASDRAGYSNQPQHF
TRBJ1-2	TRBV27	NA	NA	TGTGCCAGCAGTTTCCGGCAGGCTGACTATGGCTACACCTTC	CASSFRQADYGYTF
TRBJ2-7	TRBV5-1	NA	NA	TGCGCCAGCAGCTCCTCCCTTGGGGTAGCCGAGCAGTACTTC	CASSSSLGVAEQYF
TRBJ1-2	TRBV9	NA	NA	TGTGCCAGCAGCGTAGGAGTATCCCATGGCTACACCTTC	CASSVGVSHGYTF
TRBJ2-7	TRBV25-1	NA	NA	TGTGCCAGCCTTACCGTGCCCAATAGGGTTTTCAGCTCCTACGAGCAGTACTTC	CASLTVPNRVFSSYEQYF
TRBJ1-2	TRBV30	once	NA	TGTGCCTGGAGGCCCGGCAGTTTAAGGGGCTACACCTTC	CAWRPGSLRGYTF